What follows is one TCR beta chain and its context. The data originate from a study of blood T cell repertoires in COVID-19. Study-level information: Samples came from the United States, Italy and Spain, spanning acute and convalescent COVID-19. Sources were T cells, B-cell-depleted T cells, or PBMCs; the material itself was cDNA or gDNA.

In the source study's methods: Using reference gene primer amplification, nucleated cell counts were estimated. Here immunoSEQ multiplex PCR was the method, and the copy in TCRdb shows in-frame clones only, minus some. Clone size and the V and J calls come from that table; the DNA yielded D and trimming. The table has some 66,000 clones, around 89% seen once; the top ten hold around 1.2%. Looked up from germline, CDR1 is LNHDA and CDR2 is SQIVND (reference sequence). The V end lost 1 base, the J end lost 5 bases, and 11 bases lay between the germline ends. CDR3 size: 14 residues. Sequences were obtained from peripheral blood. The TCR was taken from a woman aged 60-75 years with acute or convalescent COVID-19. The rearrangement links TRBV19 to TRBJ2-5, with D perhaps matching TRBD2 (5 bases). The CDR3 is CASSIALPGETQYF. The DNA of the CDR3 is TGTGCCAGTAGTATAGCCCTACCGGGGGAGACCCAGTACTTC.